This T cell receptor (beta chain) originates from a study of T cells in localized non-small cell lung cancer. General study results and limits: Patients showing higher blood T cell density tended to see longer overall survival. Uninvolved adjacent lung showed peak T cell clonality, exceeding tumor.

The data were produced by immunoSEQ multiplex PCR, yet TCRdb's version contains in-frame clones alone and is incomplete. The sample shows around 53,000 clones, around 82% of them seen only once. Germline V gives CDR1 MNHEY, CDR2 SMNVEV (reference sequence). Trimming took off 0 bases at V and 2 bases at J, with 11 bases between the two ends. The CDR3 length is 15 residues. Turning to this clone: Its target is not known.

The sequence came from a woman between 40 and 69 years old with stage II lung adenocarcinoma. Sample: PBMCs, taken before any cancer treatment. The chain couples TRBV27 to TRBJ2-7; D is unclear. This CDR3 reads CASSLSGQPTYEQYF. In DNA, the CDR3 is TGTGCCAGCAGTTTATCCGGGCAGCCGACCTACGAGCAGTACTTC.